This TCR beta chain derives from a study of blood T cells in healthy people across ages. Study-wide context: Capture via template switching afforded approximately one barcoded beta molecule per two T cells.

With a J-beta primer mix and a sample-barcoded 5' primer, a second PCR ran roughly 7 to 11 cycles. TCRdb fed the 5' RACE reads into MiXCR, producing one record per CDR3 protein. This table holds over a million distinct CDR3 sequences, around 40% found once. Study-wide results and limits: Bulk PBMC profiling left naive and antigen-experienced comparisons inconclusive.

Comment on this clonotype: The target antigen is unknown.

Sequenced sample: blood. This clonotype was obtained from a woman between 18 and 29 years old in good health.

The CDR3 here is CASSLVGGSGSPLHF. CDR3 in DNA: TGTGCCAGCAGCTTAGTAGGCGGATCGGGTTCACCCCTCCACTTT. This sequence joins TRBV7-9 and TRBJ1-6; D not certain. Germline V gene lookup returns CDR1 SEHNR and CDR2 FQNEAQ (reference sequence). This CDR3 spans 15 amino acids. V gave up 1 base and J gave up 9 bases, with 13 bases separating them.